Listed here are 17 T cell receptor beta chains from one sample, sequenced in a study of cytomegalovirus exposure and HLA in healthy donors. The PCR ran on 60 Vbeta and 13 Jbeta primers. Some clones are missing from TCRdb's copy, which holds only in-frame ones; the method was immunoSEQ multiplex PCR. This table has 85,000 to 130,000 clones, about 9.5% appearing once. What was sequenced was PBMCs. The origin of the receptors is a man between 35 and 55 years old in good health and CMV-seropositive.

This clone was seen a handful of times. The chain links TRBV5-6 to TRBJ1-2, with 8 bases lining up with TRBD1. J lost 7 bases, V lost 4 bases, and 6 bases had no gene match. The CDR3 is 13 amino acids. Germline CDR1 SGHDT, CDR2 YYEEEE. The CDR3: CASSLGTGSGYTF. The CDR3 nucleotides read TGTGCCAGCAGCCTTGGGACAGGTAGTGGCTACACCTTC.

This rearrangement joins TRBV19 to TRBJ2-7; TRBD1 is a possible D gene (6 bases). Germline CDR1 is LNHDA and CDR2 is SQIVND (reference sequence). The CDR3 totals 14 residues. Trimming left V 4 bases short and J 4 bases short, with 14 bases between. The CDR3 DNA is TGTGCCAGTAGTACTTGGGCAGGGGAGTACGAGCAGTACTTC. Amino acids: CASSTWAGEYEQYF. The full variable domain, rest sourced from reference TRBV19 and TRBJ2-7, is DGGITQSPKYLFRKEGQNVTLSCEQNLNHDAMYWYRQDPGQGLRLIYYSQIVNDFQKGDIAEGYSVSREKKESFPLTVTSAQKNPTAFYLCASSTWAGEYEQYFGPGTRLTVT.

This clone was found a few times. A read error may account for a junction end that differs from germline. V gene TRBV19 combines with J gene TRBJ1-5; tentatively, D is TRBD1 (5 bases). Germline CDR1 and CDR2: LNHDA and SQIVND (reference sequence). The CDR3 is made up of 17 amino acids. CDR3 nucleotides: TGTGCCAGTAGTACCGGGTTGCGGGGGTTTTCCCTTCTCAAGCCCTTCTTT. The encoded protein is CASSTGLRGFSLLKPFF.

This clone has a handful of counts. V and J are TRBV4-2 and TRBJ1-1, with TRBD1 identical over 8 bases. V was clipped by 3 bases and J by 6 bases; unmatched bases: 12. Germline V gene data show CDR1 as LGHNA and CDR2 as YNFKEQ. There are 16 residues in the CDR3. The CDR3 protein is CASSHYDGQGSAEAFF. The CDR3 DNA is TGTGCCAGCAGCCATTATGATGGACAGGGATCGGCTGAAGCTTTCTTT.

This clone was seen more than once but under ten times. The chain joins TRBV30 to TRBJ2-2; 10 nucleotides align to TRBD2. The V gene's germline CDR1 is GTSNPN and CDR2 SVGIG (reference sequence). The CDR3 contains 14 residues. Germline trimming cut 2 bases from V and 6 bases from J; bases unmatched to any gene: 3. In DNA, the CDR3 is TGTGCCTGGAGTCTAAGCGGGAGGGCCGGGGAGCTGTTTTTT. This translates into CAWSLSGRAGELFF.

The chain has TRBV2 and TRBJ1-4; D is uncertain. The CDR3 contains 13 residues. V was shortened by 5 bases and J by 4 bases, with 8 bases between the two germline ends. Per the germline V gene, CDR1 is SNHLY and CDR2 is FYNNEI. CDR3 sequence reads: CASSLRVNEKLFF. The CDR3 DNA follows: TGTGCCAGCAGTTTGAGGGTTAATGAAAAACTGTTTTTT.

This chain links TRBV4-3 with TRBJ2-7; D perhaps matches TRBD1 (5 bases). The CDR3 spans 13 residues. Germline assignment: CDR1 LGHNA and CDR2 YSLEER. V was shortened by 1 base and J by 7 bases, with 11 bases between the two germline ends. CDR3 nucleotides: TGCGCCAGCAGCCAAGCCCGACAGCGAGAGCAGTACTTC. Its translation is CASSQARQREQYF.

V is TRBV14 and J is TRBJ2-2, with TRBD2 matching 9 bases. CDR1 and CDR2 from the germline V gene are SGHDN and FVKESK. The CDR3 has 17 amino acids. The V segment lost 0 bases and the J segment 2 bases; nucleotides outside the gene matches: 4. The CDR3 reads CASSQDRLAENTGELFF. In DNA, the CDR3 is TGTGCCAGCAGCCAAGATAGACTAGCGGAAAACACCGGGGAGCTGTTTTTT. Together with reference TRBV14 and TRBJ2-2, the CDR3 gives the full variable domain: EAGVTQFPSHSVIEKGQTVTLRCDPISGHDNLYWYRRVMGKEIKFLLHFVKESKQDESGMPNNRFLAERTGGTYSTLKVQPAELEDSGVYFCASSQDRLAENTGELFFGEGSRLTVL.

The chain has TRBV2 and TRBJ1-5; D is unclear. With 3 bases removed from V and 3 bases from J, the gap between germline ends came to 12 bases. The CDR3 has 15 residues. Germline V gene data show CDR1 as SNHLY and CDR2 as FYNNEI. The CDR3 here is CASSDPNRNNQPQHF. The CDR3 DNA reads as TGTGCCAGCAGTGACCCTAACAGAAACAATCAGCCCCAGCATTTT.

A few counts support this clone. The rearrangement uses TRBV5-6 and TRBJ2-5; TRBD1 matches at 7 bases. The trim removed 4 bases at V and 4 bases at J, leaving 7 bases unmatched. The CDR3 sequence is 14 residues long. Germline assignment: CDR1 SGHDT and CDR2 YYEEEE. The CDR3 DNA reads TGTGCCAGCAGCCTTGGGACAGCTTTAGAGACCCAGTACTTC. This gives the protein CASSLGTALETQYF. Drawing the rest from reference TRBV5-6 and TRBJ2-5, the complete variable domain is DAGVTQSPTHLIKTRGQQVTLRCSPKSGHDTVSWYQQALGQGPQFIFQYYEEEERQRGNFPDRFSGHQFPNYSSELNVNALLLGDSALYLCASSLGTALETQYFGPGTRLLVL.

V usage is TRBV9 and J usage is TRBJ2-5; 9 nucleotides line up with TRBD2. There are 14 residues in the CDR3. CDR1 and CDR2 (germline): SGDLS, YYNGEE. V was clipped by 4 bases and J by 5 bases; unmatched bases: 6. In DNA form, the CDR3 reads TGTGCCAGCAGCTTGGGACTAGCTGGGGAGACCCAGTACTTC. It yields the protein CASSLGLAGETQYF.

The rearrangement uses TRBV7-9 and TRBJ2-1, with 7 bases identical to TRBD2. This CDR3 has 15 amino acids. Trimming took 5 bases from V and 2 from J; bases not matched to a gene: 6. Germline CDR1 SEHNR, CDR2 FQNEAQ (reference sequence). CDR3 in amino acids: CASSASGAPYNEQFF. In DNA form, the CDR3 reads TGTGCCAGCAGCGCTAGCGGAGCCCCCTACAATGAGCAGTTCTTC.

This clone was seen more than once but under ten times. The chain combines TRBV27 with TRBJ2-7; 8 nucleotides line up with TRBD1. The CDR3 sequence is 18 residues long. Germline CDR1 reads MNHEY; CDR2 reads SMNVEV (reference sequence). V lost 5 bases to trimming and J lost 5 bases; unmatched junction nucleotides: 20. CDR3 nucleotide sequence: TGTGCCAGCAGTCCCCCGTGGGCAGGGGGCCCCGGGTCGGACGAGCAGTACTTC. As protein: CASSPPWAGGPGSDEQYF.

The count of this clone is one. The genes are TRBV7-2 and TRBJ2-2; unclear D gene. There are 14 residues in the CDR3. V lost 5 bases, J lost 5 bases, and 12 bases lay in between. Germline V gene lookup returns CDR1 SGHTA and CDR2 FQGNSA. The CDR3 DNA is TGTGCCAGCAGCCCCCGGGTTCGGACCGGGGAGCTGTTTTTT. Translated: CASSPRVRTGELFF.

The chain uses TRBV13 and TRBJ2-1; a weak D match, TRBD2 (6 bases). In germline, CDR1 is PRHDT, CDR2 FYEKMQ (reference sequence). The CDR3 loop spans 14 amino acids. The V gene lost 1 base and the J gene lost 2 bases, with 6 bases spanning the gap. The CDR3: CASSLASAYNEQFF. The CDR3 nucleotides read TGTGCCAGCAGCTTAGCTAGCGCCTACAATGAGCAGTTCTTC.

The J gene is TRBJ1-1, the V gene TRBV19; TRBD1 might be the D (6 bases). Trimming removed 1 base at V and 3 bases at J, with 9 bases between. Germline V gives CDR1 LNHDA, CDR2 SQIVND (reference sequence). This CDR3 comprises 14 residues. CDR3 protein: CASSIVQGHTEAFF. CDR3 in DNA: TGTGCCAGTAGTATAGTCCAGGGGCACACTGAAGCTTTCTTT.

The chain links TRBV5-6 to TRBJ1-4; D remains unclear. Germline values: CDR1 SGHDT, CDR2 YYEEEE. The CDR3 covers 14 residues. V gave up 1 base and J gave up 5 bases, with 9 bases separating them. In DNA, the CDR3 is TGTGCCAGCAGCTTGAACCTGAGAAATGAAAAACTGTTTTTT. It encodes CASSLNLRNEKLFF.